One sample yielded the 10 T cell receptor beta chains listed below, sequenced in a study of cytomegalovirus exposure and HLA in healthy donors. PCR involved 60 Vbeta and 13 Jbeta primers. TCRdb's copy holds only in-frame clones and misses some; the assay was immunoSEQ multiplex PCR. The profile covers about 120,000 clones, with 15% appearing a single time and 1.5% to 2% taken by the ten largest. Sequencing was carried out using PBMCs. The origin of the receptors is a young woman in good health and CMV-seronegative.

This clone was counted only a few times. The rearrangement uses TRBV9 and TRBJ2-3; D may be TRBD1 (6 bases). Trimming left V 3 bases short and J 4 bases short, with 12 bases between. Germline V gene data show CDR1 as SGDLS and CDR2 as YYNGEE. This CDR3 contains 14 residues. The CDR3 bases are TGTGCCAGCAGCGGGGGGACAAGGCCAGATACGCAGTATTTT. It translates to CASSGGTRPDTQYF.

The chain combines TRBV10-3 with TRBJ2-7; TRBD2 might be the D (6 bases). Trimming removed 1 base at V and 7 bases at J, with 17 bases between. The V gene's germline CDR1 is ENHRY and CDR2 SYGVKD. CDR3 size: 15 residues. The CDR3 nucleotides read TGTGCCATCAGTGAGTATTCGGGAGACCCGGGGGAGCAGTACTTC. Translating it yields CAISEYSGDPGEQYF.

The CDR3 is CASSFSGAPYNEQFF. Written as DNA, the CDR3 is TGTGCCAGCAGCTTTTCAGGGGCCCCTTACAATGAGCAGTTCTTC. The V gene is TRBV5-6, the J gene TRBJ2-1, with a tentative D call TRBD1 (6 bases). This CDR3 contains 15 residues. CDR1 and CDR2 from the germline V gene are SGHDT and YYEEEE. V was cut by 2 bases and J by 4 bases, with 13 bases left in between.

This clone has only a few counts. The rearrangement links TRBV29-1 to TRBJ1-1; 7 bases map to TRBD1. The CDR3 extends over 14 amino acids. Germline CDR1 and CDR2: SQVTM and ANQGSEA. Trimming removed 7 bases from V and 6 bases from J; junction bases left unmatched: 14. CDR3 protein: CSGSRQGLGAEAFF. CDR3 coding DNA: TGCAGCGGTTCCCGACAGGGACTTGGGGCTGAAGCTTTCTTT.

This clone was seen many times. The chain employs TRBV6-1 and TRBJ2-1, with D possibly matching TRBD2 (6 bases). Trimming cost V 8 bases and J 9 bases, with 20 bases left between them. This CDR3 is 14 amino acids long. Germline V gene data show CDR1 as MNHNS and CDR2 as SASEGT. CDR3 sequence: CASAREFLNSEQFF. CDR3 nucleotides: TGTGCCAGCGCCCGGGAGTTTCTTAATAGTGAGCAGTTCTTC.

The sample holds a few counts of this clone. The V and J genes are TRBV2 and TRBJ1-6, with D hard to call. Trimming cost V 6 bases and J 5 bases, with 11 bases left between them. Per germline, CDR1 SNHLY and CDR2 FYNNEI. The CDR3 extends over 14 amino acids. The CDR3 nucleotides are TGTGCCAGCAGGAGCAGGCTCAATAATTCACCCCTCCACTTT. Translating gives CASRSRLNNSPLHF.

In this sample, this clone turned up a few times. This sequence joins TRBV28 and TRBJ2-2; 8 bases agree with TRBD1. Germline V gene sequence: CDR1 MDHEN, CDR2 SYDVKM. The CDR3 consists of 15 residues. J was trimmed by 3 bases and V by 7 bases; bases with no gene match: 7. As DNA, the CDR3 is TGTGCCAGCACAGCCGGGACAGGACACACCGGGGAGCTGTTTTTT. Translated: CASTAGTGHTGELFF.

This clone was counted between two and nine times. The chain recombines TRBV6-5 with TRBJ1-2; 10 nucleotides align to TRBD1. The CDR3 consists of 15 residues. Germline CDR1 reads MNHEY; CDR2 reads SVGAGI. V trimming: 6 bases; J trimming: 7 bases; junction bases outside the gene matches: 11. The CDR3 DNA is TGTGCCAGCAGACAGGAAGTGGACAGGGGGTTTGGCTACACCTTC. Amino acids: CASRQEVDRGFGYTF.

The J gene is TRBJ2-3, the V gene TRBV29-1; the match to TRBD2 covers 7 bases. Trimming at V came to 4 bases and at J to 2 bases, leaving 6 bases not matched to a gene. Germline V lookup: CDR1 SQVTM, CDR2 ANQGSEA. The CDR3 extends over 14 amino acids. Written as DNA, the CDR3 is TGCAGCGTTGTGGCTAGCGGTACCACAGATACGCAGTATTTT. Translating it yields CSVVASGTTDTQYF.

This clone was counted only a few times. The CDR3 reads CASSLQLSPGTDTQYF. Here the CDR3 DNA reads TGTGCCAGCAGTTTACAGCTCTCCCCGGGCACAGATACGCAGTATTTT. J is TRBJ2-3 and V is TRBV6-5; D is ambiguous. Trimming removed 4 bases at V and 1 base at J, with 15 bases between. This CDR3 contains 16 residues. The germline gives CDR1 MNHEY, CDR2 SVGAGI.